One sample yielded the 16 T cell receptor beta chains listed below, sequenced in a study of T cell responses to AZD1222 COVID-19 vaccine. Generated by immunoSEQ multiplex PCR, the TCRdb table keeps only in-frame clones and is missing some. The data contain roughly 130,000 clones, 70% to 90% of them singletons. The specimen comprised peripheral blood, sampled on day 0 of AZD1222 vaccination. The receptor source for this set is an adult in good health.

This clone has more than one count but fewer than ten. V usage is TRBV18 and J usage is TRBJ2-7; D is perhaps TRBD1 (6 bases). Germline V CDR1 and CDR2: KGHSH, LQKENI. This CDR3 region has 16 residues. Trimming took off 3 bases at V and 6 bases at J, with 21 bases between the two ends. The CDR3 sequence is CASSPTSRGALGEQYF. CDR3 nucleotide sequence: TGTGCCAGCTCACCGACATCCAGGGGCGCGCTAGGCGAGCAGTACTTC. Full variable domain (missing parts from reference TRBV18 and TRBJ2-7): NAGVMQNPRHLVRRRGQEARLRCSPMKGHSHVYWYRQLPEEGLKFMVYLQKENIIDESGMPKERFSAEFPKEGPSILRIQQVVRGDSAAYFCASSPTSRGALGEQYFGPGTRLTVT.

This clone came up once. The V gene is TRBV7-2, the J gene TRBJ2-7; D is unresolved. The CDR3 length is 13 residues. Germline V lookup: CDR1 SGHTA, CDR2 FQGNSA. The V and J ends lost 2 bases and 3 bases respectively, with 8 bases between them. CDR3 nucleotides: TGTGCCAGCAGCTTAACGGTCCTCTACGAGCAGTACTTC. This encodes CASSLTVLYEQYF.

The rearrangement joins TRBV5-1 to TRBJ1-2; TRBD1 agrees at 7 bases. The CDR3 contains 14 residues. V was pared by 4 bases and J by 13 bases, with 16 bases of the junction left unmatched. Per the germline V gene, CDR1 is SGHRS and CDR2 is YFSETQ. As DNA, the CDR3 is TGCGCCAGCAGCCGTCCCGGACAGGCCCTCGGTTCCACCTTC. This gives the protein CASSRPGQALGSTF. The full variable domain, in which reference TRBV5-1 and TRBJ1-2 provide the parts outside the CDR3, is KAGVTQTPRYLIKTRGQQVTLSCSPISGHRSVSWYQQTPGQGLQFLFEYFSETQRNKGNFPGRFSGRQFSNSRSEMNVSTLELGDSALYLCASSRPGQALGSTFGSGTRLTVV.

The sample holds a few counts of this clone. In nucleotides, the CDR3 is TGTGCCAGCACCGGGGGCAGGGATGGCTACACCTTC. It yields the protein CASTGGRDGYTF. The rearrangement links TRBV9 to TRBJ1-2, with D maybe TRBD1 (6 bases). The CDR3 runs 12 residues. Germline CDR1 is SGDLS and CDR2 is YYNGEE. V lost 6 bases and J 6 bases, leaving 12 bases between the germline ends.

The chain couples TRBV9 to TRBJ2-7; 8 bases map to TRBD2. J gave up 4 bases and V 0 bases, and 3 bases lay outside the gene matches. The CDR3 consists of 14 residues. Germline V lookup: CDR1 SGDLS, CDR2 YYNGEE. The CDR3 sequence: CASSVAGGRYEQYF. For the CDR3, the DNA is TGTGCCAGCAGCGTAGCGGGGGGGCGATACGAGCAGTACTTC.

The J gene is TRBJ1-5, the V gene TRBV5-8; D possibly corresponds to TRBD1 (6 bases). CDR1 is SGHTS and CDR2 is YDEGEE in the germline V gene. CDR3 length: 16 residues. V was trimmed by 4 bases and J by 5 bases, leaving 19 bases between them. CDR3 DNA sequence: TGTGCCAGCAGCCTCCCGGGGACATGGAGCGATCAGCCCCAGCATTTT. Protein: CASSLPGTWSDQPQHF.

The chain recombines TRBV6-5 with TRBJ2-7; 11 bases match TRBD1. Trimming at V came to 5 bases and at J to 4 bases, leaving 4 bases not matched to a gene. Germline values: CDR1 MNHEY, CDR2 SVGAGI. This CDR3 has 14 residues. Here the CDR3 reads CASSRTGGYYEQYF. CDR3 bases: TGTGCCAGCAGTCGGACAGGGGGCTATTACGAGCAGTACTTC.

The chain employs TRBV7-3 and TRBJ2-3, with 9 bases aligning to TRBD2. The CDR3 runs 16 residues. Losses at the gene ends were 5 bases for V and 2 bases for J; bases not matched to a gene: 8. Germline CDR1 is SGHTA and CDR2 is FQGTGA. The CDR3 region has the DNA TGTGCCAGCAGCAAGTCGCTAGCGGGGAACACAGATACGCAGTATTTT. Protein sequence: CASSKSLAGNTDTQYF.

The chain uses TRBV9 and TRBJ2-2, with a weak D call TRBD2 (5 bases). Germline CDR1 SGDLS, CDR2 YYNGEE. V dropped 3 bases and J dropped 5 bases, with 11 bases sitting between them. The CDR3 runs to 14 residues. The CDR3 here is CASSARTGTGELFF. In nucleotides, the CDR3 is TGTGCCAGCAGCGCTCGTACGGGAACCGGGGAGCTGTTTTTT.

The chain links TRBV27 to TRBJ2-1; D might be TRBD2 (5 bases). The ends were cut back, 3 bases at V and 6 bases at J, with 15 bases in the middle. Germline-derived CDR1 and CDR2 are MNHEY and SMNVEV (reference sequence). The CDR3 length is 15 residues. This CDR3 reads CASSFLRGYGNEQFF. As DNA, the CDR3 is TGTGCCAGCAGTTTTCTCCGGGGATATGGCAATGAGCAGTTCTTC.

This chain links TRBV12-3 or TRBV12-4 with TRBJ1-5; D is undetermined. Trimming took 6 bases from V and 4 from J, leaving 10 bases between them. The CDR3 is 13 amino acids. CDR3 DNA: TGTGCCAGCAGAAGAGGGAGGAATCAGCCCCAGCATTTT. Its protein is CASRRGRNQPQHF.

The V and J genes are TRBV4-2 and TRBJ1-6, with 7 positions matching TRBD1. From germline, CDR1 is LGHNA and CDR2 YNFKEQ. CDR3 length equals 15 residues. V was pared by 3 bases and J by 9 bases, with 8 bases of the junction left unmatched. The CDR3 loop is CASSQLDREGSPLHF. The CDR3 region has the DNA TGTGCCAGCAGCCAGCTAGACAGGGAAGGTTCACCCCTCCACTTT.

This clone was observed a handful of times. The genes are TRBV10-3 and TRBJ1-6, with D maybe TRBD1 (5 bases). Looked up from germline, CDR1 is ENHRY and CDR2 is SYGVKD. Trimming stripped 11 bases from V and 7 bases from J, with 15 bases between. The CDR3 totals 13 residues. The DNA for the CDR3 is TGTGCCTCTCGGGGGGAGCTGAATTCACCCCTCCACTTT. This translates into CASRGELNSPLHF.

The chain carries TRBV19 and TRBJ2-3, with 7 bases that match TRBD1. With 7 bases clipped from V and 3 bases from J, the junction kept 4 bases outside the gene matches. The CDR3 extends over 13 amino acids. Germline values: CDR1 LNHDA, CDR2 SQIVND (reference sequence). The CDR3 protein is CASTQGRTDTQYF. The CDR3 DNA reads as TGTGCCAGTACACAGGGGAGAACAGATACGCAGTATTTT.

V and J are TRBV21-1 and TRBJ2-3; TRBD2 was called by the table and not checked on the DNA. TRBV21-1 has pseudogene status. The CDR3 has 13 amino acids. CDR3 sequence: CATTEPGGDTQYF. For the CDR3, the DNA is TGTGCCACTACCGAGCCCGGCGGTGATACGCAGTATTTT.

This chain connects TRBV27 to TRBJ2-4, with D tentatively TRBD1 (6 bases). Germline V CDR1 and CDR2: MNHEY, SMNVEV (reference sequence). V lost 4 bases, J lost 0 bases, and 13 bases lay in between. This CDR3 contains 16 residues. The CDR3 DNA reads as TGTGCCAGCAGTTCTCCCGGACAGTTAGCCAAAAACATTCAGTACTTC. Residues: CASSSPGQLAKNIQYF.